This entry concerns a single T cell receptor beta chain. This clone has only one observation. It has no known antigen specificity. The record has no base qualities; no much larger clone is one base away. The CDR3 measures 15 amino acids from cysteine to phenylalanine. Of all the DNA, just the CDR3 is kept, 45 bases in frame from base 1. CDR1 and CDR2, per the germline V gene, are SGHTA and FQGNSA. Relative to germline, V is 2 bases shorter and J is 1 base shorter, with 9 bases between their ends. Each depressed patient was matched pairwise with a non-depressed control on sex, age, current smoking status and body mass index. European descent was reported for all participants. Controls had no current or lifetime mood disorder and scored 5 or less on the Quick Inventory of Depressive Symptoms-Self Report. Major medical conditions, Axis I/II comorbidities, regular medication or illicit drug use, and drinking over 100 g alcohol weekly were applied as exclusion criteria for all participants. About 30 ml of peripheral blood was collected from each participant into EDTA tubes. CD4+ T cells were purified from thawed PBMCs by magnetic negative selection with the BD IMag Human CD4 T Lymphocyte Enrichment Set. Flow cytometry confirmed that the CD4+ enrichment method typically gave around 95% purity. A subgroup of a few case-control pairs, chosen blind to chemokine receptor expression and flow-cytometric repertoire skewing results, underwent TCRbeta sequencing. Every blood sample was taken in the morning at 8:00 a.m., after which PBMCs were separated out using Ficoll-Hypaque gradient centrifugation. PBMCs were cryopreserved by gradual cooling to -80°C and stored in liquid nitrogen until assayed.

This entry comes from a study of untreated major depressive disorder (dated by TCRdb to the late 2010s). As for the study more broadly: The study was a cross-sectional case-control comparison of T cell phenotype and TCR repertoire between antidepressant-free major depressive disorder patients and individually matched non-depressed controls. Differences in Vbeta 5.1, Vbeta 11 and Vbeta 22 usage observed by flow cytometry in the whole cohort were followed up by sequencing. The study at large found these results: Because of the strict matching and exclusion criteria, the study sample was comparatively small, which limits how generalizable the findings are. For the sequencing comparisons, one-tailed planned tests were applied to only three Vbeta families that had been selected in advance. In the sequencing data, TRBV25-01 and TRBV02-01 usage matched the flow-cytometry pattern but was not statistically significant. In CD4+ T cells, sequencing confirmed that depressed patients used TRBV05-01 (Vbeta 5.1) more than controls did, with a one-tailed test giving p = 0.040. In every sequenced subject, all of the top five TRBV05-01 clones were private clones.

The Qiagen DNeasy Blood and Tissue Kit was used to extract total genomic DNA from purified CD4+ T cells. Following immunoSEQ immunosequencing protocols, the TCRbeta CDR3 region, as defined by IMGT, was amplified and sequenced. For the original study's pipeline: Raw sequence data were preprocessed by the immunoSEQ service for PCR and sequencing error correction. Data were loaded into the immunoSEQ Analyzer and further analyzed with VDJtools v1.0.7. The paired Wilcoxon signed-rank test was used to test differences between patients and controls. As stored in TCRdb, this immuneACCESS dataset retains in-frame rearrangements with V and J assigned. A fraction of the clones does not appear; measured against another copy, unresolved V genes explain less than half of the discrepancy, and the remainder lacks a known reason. That table gives V, J and clone size, and the DNA gave D and trimming. The sample contains 20,000 to 25,000 clones, around 87% of them found a single time. The top ten constitute 5.1% of the sample.

The sample was CD4+ T cells from PBMCs. The TCR was taken from a woman aged 25 to 39 in good health. The sequence links TRBV7-2 to TRBJ1-3, and the D gene may be TRBD1, 5 bases matching. The DNA sequence is as follows: TGTGCCAGCAGCTTACGGCAGGGATCTGGAAACACCATATATTTT. It specifies CASSLRQGSGNTIYF.